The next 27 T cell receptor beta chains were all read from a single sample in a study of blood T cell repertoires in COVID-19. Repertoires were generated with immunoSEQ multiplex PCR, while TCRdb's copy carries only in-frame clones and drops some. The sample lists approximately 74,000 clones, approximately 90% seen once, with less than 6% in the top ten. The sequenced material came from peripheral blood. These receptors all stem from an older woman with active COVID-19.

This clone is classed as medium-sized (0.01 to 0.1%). The CDR3: CASSGPDTHTNEQFF. For the CDR3, the DNA is TGTGCCAGCAGTGGGCCGGACACACATACCAATGAGCAGTTCTTC. The chain carries TRBV2 and TRBJ2-1; perhaps TRBD1 as D (5 bases). There are 15 residues in the CDR3. V lost 4 bases and J 6 bases, leaving 16 bases between the germline ends. CDR1 is SNHLY, CDR2 FYNNEI, per germline. Full variable domain (missing parts from reference TRBV2 and TRBJ2-1): EPEVTQTPSHQVTQMGQEVILRCVPISNHLYFYWYRQILGQKVEFLVSFYNNEISEKSEIFDDQFSVERPDGSNFTLKIRSTKLEDSAMYFCASSGPDTHTNEQFFGPGTRLTVL.

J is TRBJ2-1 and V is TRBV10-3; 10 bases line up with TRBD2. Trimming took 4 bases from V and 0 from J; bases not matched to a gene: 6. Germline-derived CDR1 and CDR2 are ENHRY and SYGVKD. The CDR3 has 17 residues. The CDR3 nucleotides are TGTGCCATCAGTGGGTTAGCGGGAGGAAGCTCCTACAATGAGCAGTTCTTC. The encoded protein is CAISGLAGGSSYNEQFF.

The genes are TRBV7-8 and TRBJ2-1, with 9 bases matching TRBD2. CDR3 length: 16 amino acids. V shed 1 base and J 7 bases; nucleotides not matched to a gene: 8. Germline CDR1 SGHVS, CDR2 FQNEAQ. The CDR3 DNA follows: TGTGCCAGCAGCTTAGACTTGGCTAGCGGGACGAATGAGCAGTTCTTC. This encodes CASSLDLASGTNEQFF.

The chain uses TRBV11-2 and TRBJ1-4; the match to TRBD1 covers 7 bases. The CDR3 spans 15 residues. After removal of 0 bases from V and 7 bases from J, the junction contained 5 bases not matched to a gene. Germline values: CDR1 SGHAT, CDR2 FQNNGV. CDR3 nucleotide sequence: TGTGCCAGCAGCTTAGAAGGGGGCAGTGGTGAAAAACTGTTTTTT. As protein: CASSLEGGSGEKLFF. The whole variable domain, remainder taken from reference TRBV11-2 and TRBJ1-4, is EAGVAQSPRYKIIEKRQSVAFWCNPISGHATLYWYQQILGQGPKLLIQFQNNGVVDDSQLPKDRFSAERLKGVDSTLKIQPAKLEDSAVYLCASSLEGGSGEKLFFGSGTQLSVL.

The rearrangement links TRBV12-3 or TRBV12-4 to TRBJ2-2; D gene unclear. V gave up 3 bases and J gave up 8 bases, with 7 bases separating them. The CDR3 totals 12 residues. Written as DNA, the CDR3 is TGTGCCAGCAGTTTGACCGGGGGGGAGCTGTTTTTT. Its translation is CASSLTGGELFF.

CDR3 bases: TGTGCCAGCAGTCCCCGAAGCCCGCACTTCTATGGCTACACCTTC. Protein: CASSPRSPHFYGYTF. The J gene is TRBJ1-2, the V gene TRBV27; no firm D call. The V gene lost 5 bases and the J gene lost 4 bases, with 17 bases spanning the gap. Germline CDR1 MNHEY, CDR2 SMNVEV (reference sequence). The CDR3 consists of 15 residues.

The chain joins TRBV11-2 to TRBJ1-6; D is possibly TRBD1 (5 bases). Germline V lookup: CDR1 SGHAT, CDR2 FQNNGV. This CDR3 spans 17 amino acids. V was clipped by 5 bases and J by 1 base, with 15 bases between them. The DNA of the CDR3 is TGTGCCAGCAGCCTCATGGAGGGGTATTCCTATAATTCACCCCTCCACTTT. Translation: CASSLMEGYSYNSPLHF.

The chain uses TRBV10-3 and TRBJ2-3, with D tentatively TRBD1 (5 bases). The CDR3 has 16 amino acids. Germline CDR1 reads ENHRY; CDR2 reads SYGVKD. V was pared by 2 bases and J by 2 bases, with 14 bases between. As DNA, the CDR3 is TGTGCCATCAGTGAGCCAACACAGGCGCTCACAGATACGCAGTATTTT. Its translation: CAISEPTQALTDTQYF.

CDR3 DNA sequence: TGTGCCAGCTATAGCGGGATTGGGGGGAAGAATGAGCAGTTCTTC. Amino acids: CASYSGIGGKNEQFF. The chain has TRBV19 and TRBJ2-1; TRBD2 matches 8 bases. Germline trimming cut 9 bases from V and 7 bases from J; bases unmatched to any gene: 14. The length of the CDR3 is 15 residues. The germline CDR1 and CDR2 sequences are LNHDA and SQIVND (reference sequence).

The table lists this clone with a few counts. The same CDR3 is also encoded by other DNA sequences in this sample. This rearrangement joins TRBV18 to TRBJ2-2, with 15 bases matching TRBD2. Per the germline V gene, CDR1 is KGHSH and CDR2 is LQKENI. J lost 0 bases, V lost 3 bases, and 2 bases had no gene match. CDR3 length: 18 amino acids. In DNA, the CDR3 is TGTGCCAGCTCACCTCGGACTAGCGGGAGGGCGAACACCGGGGAGCTGTTTTTT. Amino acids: CASSPRTSGRANTGELFF.

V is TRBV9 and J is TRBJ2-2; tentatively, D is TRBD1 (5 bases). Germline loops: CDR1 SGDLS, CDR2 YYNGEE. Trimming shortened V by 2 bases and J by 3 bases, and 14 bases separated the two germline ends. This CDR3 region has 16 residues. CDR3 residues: CASSVLARVDTGELFF. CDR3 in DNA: TGTGCCAGCAGCGTTTTGGCCAGGGTCGACACCGGGGAGCTGTTTTTT.

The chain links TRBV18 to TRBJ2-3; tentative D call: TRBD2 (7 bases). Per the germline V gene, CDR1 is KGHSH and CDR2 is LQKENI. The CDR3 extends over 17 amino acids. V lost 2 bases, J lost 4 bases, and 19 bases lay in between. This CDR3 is CASSPLSGGPLADTQYF. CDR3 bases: TGTGCCAGCTCACCATTGTCGGGGGGCCCCCTCGCAGATACGCAGTATTTT. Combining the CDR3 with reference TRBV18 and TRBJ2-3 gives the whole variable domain NAGVMQNPRHLVRRRGQEARLRCSPMKGHSHVYWYRQLPEEGLKFMVYLQKENIIDESGMPKERFSAEFPKEGPSILRIQQVVRGDSAAYFCASSPLSGGPLADTQYFGPGTRLTVL.

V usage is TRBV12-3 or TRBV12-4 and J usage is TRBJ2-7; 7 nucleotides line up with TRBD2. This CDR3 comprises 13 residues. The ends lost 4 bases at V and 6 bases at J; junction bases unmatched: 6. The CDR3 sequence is CASSSLAPLEQYF. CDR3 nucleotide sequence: TGTGCCAGCAGTTCACTAGCGCCCCTCGAGCAGTACTTC.

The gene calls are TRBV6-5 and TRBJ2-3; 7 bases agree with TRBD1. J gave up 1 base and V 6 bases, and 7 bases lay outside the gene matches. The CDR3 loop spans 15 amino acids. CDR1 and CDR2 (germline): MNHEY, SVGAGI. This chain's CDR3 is CASRTTGARTDTQYF. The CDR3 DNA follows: TGTGCCAGCAGAACAACAGGGGCTCGCACAGATACGCAGTATTTT.

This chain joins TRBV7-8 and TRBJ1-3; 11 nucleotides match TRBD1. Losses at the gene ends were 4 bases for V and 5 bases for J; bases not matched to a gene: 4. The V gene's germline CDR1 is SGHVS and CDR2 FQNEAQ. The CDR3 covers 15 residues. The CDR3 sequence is CASSSWTGGRNTIYF. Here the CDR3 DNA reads TGTGCCAGCAGCTCCTGGACAGGGGGCAGAAACACCATATATTTT.

Written as DNA, the CDR3 is TGTGCCAGCAGTTACTCGGGACAGGGCGCTGAAGCTTTCTTT. Amino acids: CASSYSGQGAEAFF. This chain joins TRBV6-5 and TRBJ1-1; 9 bases fit TRBD1. V shed 0 bases and J 6 bases; nucleotides not matched to a gene: 2. The germline gives CDR1 MNHEY, CDR2 SVGAGI. This CDR3 spans 14 amino acids.

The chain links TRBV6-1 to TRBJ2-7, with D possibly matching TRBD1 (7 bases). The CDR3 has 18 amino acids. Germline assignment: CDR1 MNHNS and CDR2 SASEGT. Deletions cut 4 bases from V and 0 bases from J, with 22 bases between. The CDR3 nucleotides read TGTGCCAGCAGTGTTCGCCAGGGGGGAACCGAAATCTCCTACGAGCAGTACTTC. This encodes CASSVRQGGTEISYEQYF.

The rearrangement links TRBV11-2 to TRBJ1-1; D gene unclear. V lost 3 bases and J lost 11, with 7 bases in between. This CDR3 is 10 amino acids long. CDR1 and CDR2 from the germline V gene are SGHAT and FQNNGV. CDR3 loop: CASSFVAAFF. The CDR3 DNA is TGTGCCAGCAGCTTTGTAGCTGCTTTCTTT. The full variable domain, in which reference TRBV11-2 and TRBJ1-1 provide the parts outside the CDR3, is EAGVAQSPRYKIIEKRQSVAFWCNPISGHATLYWYQQILGQGPKLLIQFQNNGVVDDSQLPKDRFSAERLKGVDSTLKIQPAKLEDSAVYLCASSFVAAFFGQGTRLTVV.

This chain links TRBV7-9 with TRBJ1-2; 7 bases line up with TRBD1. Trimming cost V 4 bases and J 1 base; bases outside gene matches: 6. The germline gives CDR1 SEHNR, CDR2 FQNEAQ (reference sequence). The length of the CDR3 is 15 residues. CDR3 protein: CASSSQSGGNYGYTF. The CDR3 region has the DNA TGTGCCAGCAGCTCACAATCAGGGGGTAACTATGGCTACACCTTC.

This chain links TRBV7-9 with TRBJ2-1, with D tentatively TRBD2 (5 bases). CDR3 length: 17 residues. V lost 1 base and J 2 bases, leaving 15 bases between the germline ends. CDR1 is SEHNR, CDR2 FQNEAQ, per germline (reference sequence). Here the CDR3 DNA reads TGTGCCAGCAGCTTAGATGACTGGCGGGCACCCTACAATGAGCAGTTCTTC. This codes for CASSLDDWRAPYNEQFF.

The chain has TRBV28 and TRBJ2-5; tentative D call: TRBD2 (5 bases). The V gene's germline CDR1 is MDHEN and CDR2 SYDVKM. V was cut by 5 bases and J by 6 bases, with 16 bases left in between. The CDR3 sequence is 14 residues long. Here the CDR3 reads CASSPGLPAQTQYF. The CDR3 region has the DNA TGTGCCAGCAGTCCCGGACTCCCGGCCCAGACCCAGTACTTC. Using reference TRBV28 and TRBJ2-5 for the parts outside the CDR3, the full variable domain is DVKVTQSSRYLVKRTGEKVFLECVQDMDHENMFWYRQDPGLGLRLIYFSYDVKMKEKGDIPEGYSVSREKKERFSLILESASTNQTSMYLCASSPGLPAQTQYFGPGTRLLVL.

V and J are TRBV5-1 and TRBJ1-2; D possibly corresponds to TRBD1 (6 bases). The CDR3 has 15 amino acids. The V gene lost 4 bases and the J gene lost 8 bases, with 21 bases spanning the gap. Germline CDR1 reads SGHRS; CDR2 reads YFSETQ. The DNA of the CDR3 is TGCGCCAGCAGCCAATCCACAGGGTCCGGCCGCGGCTACACCTTC. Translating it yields CASSQSTGSGRGYTF.

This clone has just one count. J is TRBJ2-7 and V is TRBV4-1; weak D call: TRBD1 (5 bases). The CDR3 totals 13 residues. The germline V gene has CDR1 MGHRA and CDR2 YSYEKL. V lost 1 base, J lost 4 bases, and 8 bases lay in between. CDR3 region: CASSQAPGYEQYF. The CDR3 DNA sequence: TGCGCCAGCAGCCAAGCGCCAGGGTACGAGCAGTACTTC.

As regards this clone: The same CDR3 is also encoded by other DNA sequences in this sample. CDR3 nucleotide sequence: TGTGCCAGCAGCTTAGCTGGGGGGGCTGGGGCCAACGTCCTGACTTTC. It translates to CASSLAGGAGANVLTF. The V and J genes are TRBV7-8 and TRBJ2-6; 7 bases fit TRBD2. The CDR3 contains 16 residues. V trimming: 0 bases; J trimming: 2 bases; junction bases outside the gene matches: 1. Looked up from germline, CDR1 is SGHVS and CDR2 is FQNEAQ.

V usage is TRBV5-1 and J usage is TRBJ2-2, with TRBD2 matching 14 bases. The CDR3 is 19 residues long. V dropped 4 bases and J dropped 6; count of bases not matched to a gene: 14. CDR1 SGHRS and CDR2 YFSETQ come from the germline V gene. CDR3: CASSLSRTSGRIGAGELFF. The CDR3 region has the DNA TGCGCCAGCAGCCTCTCTAGGACTAGCGGGAGGATAGGGGCCGGGGAGCTGTTTTTT.

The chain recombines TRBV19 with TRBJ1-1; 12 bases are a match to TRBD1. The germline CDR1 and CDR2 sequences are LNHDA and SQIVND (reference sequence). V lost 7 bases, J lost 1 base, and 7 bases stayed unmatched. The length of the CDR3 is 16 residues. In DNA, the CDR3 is TGTGCCAGTACCCTGGGACAGGGGGCTTCGAACACTGAAGCTTTCTTT. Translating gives CASTLGQGASNTEAFF.

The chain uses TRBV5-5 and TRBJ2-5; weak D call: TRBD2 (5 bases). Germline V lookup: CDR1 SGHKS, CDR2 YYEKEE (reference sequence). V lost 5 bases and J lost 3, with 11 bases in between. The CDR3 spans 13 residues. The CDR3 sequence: CASRWVGEETQYF. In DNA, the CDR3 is TGTGCCAGCAGATGGGTGGGAGAAGAGACCCAGTACTTC.